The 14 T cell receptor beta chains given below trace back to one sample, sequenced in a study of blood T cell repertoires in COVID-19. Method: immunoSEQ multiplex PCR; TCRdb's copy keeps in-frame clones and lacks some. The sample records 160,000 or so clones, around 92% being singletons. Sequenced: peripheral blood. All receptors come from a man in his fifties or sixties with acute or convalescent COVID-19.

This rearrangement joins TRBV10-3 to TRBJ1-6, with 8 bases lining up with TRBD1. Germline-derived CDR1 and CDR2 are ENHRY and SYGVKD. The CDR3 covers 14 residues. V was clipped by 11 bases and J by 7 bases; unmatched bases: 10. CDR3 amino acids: CAARGDRPNSPLHF. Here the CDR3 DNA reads TGTGCCGCCCGGGGGGACAGGCCGAATTCACCCCTCCACTTT.

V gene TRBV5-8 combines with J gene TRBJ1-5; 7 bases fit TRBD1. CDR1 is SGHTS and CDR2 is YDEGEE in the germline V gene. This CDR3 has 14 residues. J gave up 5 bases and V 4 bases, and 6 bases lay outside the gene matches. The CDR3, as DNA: TGTGCCAGCAGCCGACAGGGTCTGTATCAGCCCCAGCATTTT. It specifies CASSRQGLYQPQHF.

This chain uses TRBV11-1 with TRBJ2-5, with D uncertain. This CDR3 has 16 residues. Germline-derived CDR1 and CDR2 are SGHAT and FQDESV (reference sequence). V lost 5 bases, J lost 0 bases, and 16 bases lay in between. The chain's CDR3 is CASSPVVALNQETQYF. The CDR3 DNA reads TGTGCCAGCAGCCCCGTCGTAGCACTGAACCAAGAGACCCAGTACTTC.

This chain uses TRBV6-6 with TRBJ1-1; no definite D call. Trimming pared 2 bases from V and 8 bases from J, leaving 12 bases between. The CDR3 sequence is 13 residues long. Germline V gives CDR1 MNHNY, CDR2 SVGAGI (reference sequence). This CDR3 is CASSYRPGSEAFF. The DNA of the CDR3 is TGTGCCAGCAGTTACCGTCCGGGATCCGAAGCTTTCTTT.

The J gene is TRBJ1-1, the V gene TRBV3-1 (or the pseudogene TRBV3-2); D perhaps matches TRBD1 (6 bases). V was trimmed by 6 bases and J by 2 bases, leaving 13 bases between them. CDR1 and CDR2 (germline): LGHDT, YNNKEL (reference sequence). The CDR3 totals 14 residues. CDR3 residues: CASRIQGRNTEAFF. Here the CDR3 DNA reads TGTGCCAGCAGGATACAGGGACGTAACACTGAAGCTTTCTTT.

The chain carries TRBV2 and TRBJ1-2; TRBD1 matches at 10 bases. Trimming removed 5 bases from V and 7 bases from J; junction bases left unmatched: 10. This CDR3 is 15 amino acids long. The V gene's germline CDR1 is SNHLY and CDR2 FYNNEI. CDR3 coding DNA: TGTGCCAGCAGTCCGCCGGGACAGGGGTCAGGTGGCTACACCTTC. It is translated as CASSPPGQGSGGYTF.

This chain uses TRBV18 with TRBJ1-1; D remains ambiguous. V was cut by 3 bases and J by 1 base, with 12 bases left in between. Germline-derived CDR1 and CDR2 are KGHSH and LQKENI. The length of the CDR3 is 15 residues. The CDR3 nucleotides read TGTGCCAGCTCACCCATTCAGCGGGAGAACACTGAAGCTTTCTTT. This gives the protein CASSPIQRENTEAFF.

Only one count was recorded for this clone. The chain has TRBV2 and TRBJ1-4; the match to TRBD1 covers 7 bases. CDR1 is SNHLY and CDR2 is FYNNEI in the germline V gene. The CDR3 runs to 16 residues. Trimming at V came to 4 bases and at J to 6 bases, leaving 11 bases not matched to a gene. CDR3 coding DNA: TGTGCCAGCAGTGGGACCAAGGGGACAGCTGATGAAAAACTGTTTTTT. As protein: CASSGTKGTADEKLFF.

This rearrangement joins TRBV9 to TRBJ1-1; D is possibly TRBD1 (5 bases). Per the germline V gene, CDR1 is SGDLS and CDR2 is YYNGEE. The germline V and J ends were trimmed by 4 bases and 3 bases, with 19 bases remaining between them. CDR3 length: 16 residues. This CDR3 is CASSPPTGVGYTEAFF. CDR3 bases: TGTGCCAGCAGCCCGCCAACAGGTGTAGGGTACACTGAAGCTTTCTTT.

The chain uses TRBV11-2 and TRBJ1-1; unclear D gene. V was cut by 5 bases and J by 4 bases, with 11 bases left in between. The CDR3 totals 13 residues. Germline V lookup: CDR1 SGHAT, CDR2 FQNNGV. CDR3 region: CASSVGGSTEAFF. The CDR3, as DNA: TGTGCCAGCAGCGTCGGTGGGAGCACTGAAGCTTTCTTT.

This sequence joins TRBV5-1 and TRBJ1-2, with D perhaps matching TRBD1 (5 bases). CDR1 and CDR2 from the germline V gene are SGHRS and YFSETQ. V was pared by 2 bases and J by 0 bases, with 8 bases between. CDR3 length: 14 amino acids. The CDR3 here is CASSLQDPNYGYTF. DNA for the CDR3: TGCGCCAGCAGCTTACAGGACCCTAACTATGGCTACACCTTC.

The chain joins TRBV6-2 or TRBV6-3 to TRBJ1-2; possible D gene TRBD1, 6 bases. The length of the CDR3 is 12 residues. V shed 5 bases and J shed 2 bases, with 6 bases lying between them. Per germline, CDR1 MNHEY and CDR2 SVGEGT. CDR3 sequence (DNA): TGTGCCAGCAGTCAGGGGAACTATGGCTACACCTTC. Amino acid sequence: CASSQGNYGYTF.

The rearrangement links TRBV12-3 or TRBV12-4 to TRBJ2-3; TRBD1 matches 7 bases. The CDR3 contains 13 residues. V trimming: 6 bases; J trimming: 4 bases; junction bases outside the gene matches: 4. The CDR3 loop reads CASRGQGADTQYF. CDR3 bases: TGTGCCAGCAGAGGGCAGGGGGCAGATACGCAGTATTTT.

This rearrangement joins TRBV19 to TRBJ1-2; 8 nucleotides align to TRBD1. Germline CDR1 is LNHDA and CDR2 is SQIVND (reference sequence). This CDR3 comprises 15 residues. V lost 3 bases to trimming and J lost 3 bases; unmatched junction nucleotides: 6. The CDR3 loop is CASSMDREFYYGYTF. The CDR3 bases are TGTGCCAGTAGTATGGACAGGGAATTCTACTATGGCTACACCTTC.